The 20 T cell receptor beta chains given below trace back to one sample, sequenced in a study of long-term antiretroviral therapy in people with HIV. Investigators performed immunoSEQ version v3.0 at survey level. Sequencing was performed with immunoSEQ multiplex PCR; in TCRdb, only in-frame clones are kept and a portion is missing. In the table there are about 21,000 clones, about 80% of which are singletons. The source was unsorted PBMCs, collected 2.2 years after starting antiretroviral therapy. These receptors were taken from a man aged 45-65 years with HIV.

This chain joins TRBV7-9 and TRBJ1-2; 7 bases are a match to TRBD1. Germline assignment: CDR1 SEHNR and CDR2 FQNEAQ (reference sequence). The CDR3 is 14 residues long. The J segment lost 8 bases and the V segment lost 4 bases, leaving 10 bases of the junction unmatched. Written as DNA, the CDR3 is TGTGCCAGCAGCTACGTTACAGGGGTTAGCGGCTACACCTTC. Translated, it gives CASSYVTGVSGYTF.

This chain connects TRBV5-6 to TRBJ2-5, with 11 bases matching TRBD2. The CDR3 length is 16 residues. The junction had 6 bases not matched to a gene; V was cut back by 0 bases and J by 5 bases. Germline lookup yields CDR1 SGHDT and CDR2 YYEEEE. CDR3 region: CASSLGPTSGSETQYF. The CDR3 DNA is TGTGCCAGCAGCTTGGGCCCAACTAGCGGGAGTGAGACCCAGTACTTC.

The rearrangement uses TRBV25-1 and TRBJ2-3; D possibly matches TRBD1 or TRBD2 (5 bases each). CDR3 size: 16 residues. V was cut by 1 base and J by 6 bases, with 17 bases left in between. Germline-derived CDR1 and CDR2 are MGHDK and SYGVNS. CDR3: CASSELGVRAGDTQYF. The DNA for the CDR3 is TGTGCCAGCAGTGAATTGGGAGTCAGGGCTGGGGATACGCAGTATTTT.

The chain joins TRBV7-6 to TRBJ2-2; tentatively, D is TRBD1 (6 bases). This CDR3 is built from 13 residues. Trimming took off 5 bases at V and 6 bases at J, with 10 bases between the two ends. CDR1 is SGHVS, CDR2 FNYEAQ, per germline. In nucleotides, the CDR3 is TGTGCCAGCAGCCTAGGGACATCCGGGGAGCTGTTTTTT. Its protein is CASSLGTSGELFF.

The chain uses TRBV29-1 and TRBJ2-7, with D perhaps matching TRBD2 (5 bases). V lost 0 bases and J 6 bases, leaving 18 bases between the germline ends. Germline V gene sequence: CDR1 SQVTM, CDR2 ANQGSEA. The CDR3 totals 15 residues. The CDR3 DNA follows: TGCAGCGTTGAAGATCTCGCACCCCCAGAGGGCGAGCAGTACTTC. This translates into CSVEDLAPPEGEQYF.

A few counts support this clone. The chain recombines TRBV7-9 with TRBJ1-2, with 10 bases aligning to TRBD1. Trimming at V came to 5 bases and at J to 2 bases, leaving 5 bases not matched to a gene. This CDR3 has 15 residues. The germline V gene encodes CDR1 SEHNR and CDR2 FQNEAQ (reference sequence). The CDR3 reads CASSPGTGANYGYTF. The CDR3, as DNA: TGTGCCAGCAGCCCCGGGACAGGGGCAAACTATGGCTACACCTTC.

The chain combines TRBV15 with TRBJ2-3, with 10 bases identical to TRBD1. The CDR3 runs 14 residues. Germline V gives CDR1 LNHNV, CDR2 YYDKDF (reference sequence). V trimming: 4 bases; J trimming: 5 bases; junction bases outside the gene matches: 3. CDR3 residues: CATSMDRGGDTQYF. The CDR3 region has the DNA TGTGCCACCAGCATGGACAGGGGGGGAGATACGCAGTATTTT.

J is TRBJ1-2 and V is TRBV28; 8 bases match TRBD1. In germline, CDR1 is MDHEN, CDR2 SYDVKM. CDR3 length equals 15 residues. V dropped 6 bases and J dropped 2; count of bases not matched to a gene: 8. The CDR3 sequence is CASRYRGTGNYGYTF. In nucleotides, the CDR3 is TGTGCCAGCAGATACCGCGGGACAGGCAACTATGGCTACACCTTC.

The sample holds a few counts of this clone. V and J are TRBV28 and TRBJ1-6, with D tentatively TRBD1 (6 bases). This CDR3 is 15 amino acids long. The V end lost 3 bases, the J end lost 6 bases, and 12 bases lay between the germline ends. Germline V gene sequence: CDR1 MDHEN, CDR2 SYDVKM. For the CDR3, the DNA is TGTGCCAGCAGTTTTATGGACAGCCTTAATTCACCCCTCCACTTT. Translation: CASSFMDSLNSPLHF.

The V call is TRBV7-9, the J call TRBJ2-1; D is unresolved. The V end lost 5 bases, the J end lost 10 bases, and 9 bases lay between the germline ends. The CDR3 length is 11 residues. CDR1 and CDR2 from the germline V gene are SEHNR and FQNEAQ (reference sequence). Written as DNA, the CDR3 is TGTGCCAGCAGCCCCGTCGCCGAGCAGTTCTTC. This encodes CASSPVAEQFF.

This chain uses TRBV2 with TRBJ2-1; 8 nucleotides line up with TRBD1. Germline CDR1 reads SNHLY; CDR2 reads FYNNEI. With V trimmed by 5 bases and J by 3 bases, 6 bases remained unmatched. The CDR3 extends over 15 amino acids. The CDR3 bases are TGTGCCAGCAGTTCGACAGGGGCTAACTACAATGAGCAGTTCTTC. Translated: CASSSTGANYNEQFF.

V gene TRBV28 combines with J gene TRBJ2-2, with 11 bases lining up with TRBD2. Trimming removed 6 bases from V and 6 bases from J; junction bases left unmatched: 9. The CDR3 spans 16 residues. CDR1 is MDHEN, CDR2 SYDVKM, per germline. CDR3 bases: TGTGCCAGCAGCACCGGAGGTAGCGGGGGGGCCGGGGAGCTGTTTTTT. Protein: CASSTGGSGGAGELFF.

The CDR3: CASRDRNTGELFF. CDR3 in DNA: TGTGCCAGCAGGGACAGGAACACCGGGGAGCTGTTTTTT. The V and J genes are TRBV7-2 and TRBJ2-2; possibly TRBD1 for D (6 bases). In germline, CDR1 is SGHTA, CDR2 FQGNSA. This CDR3 has 13 residues. V shed 6 bases and J shed 1 base, with 6 bases lying between them.

The chain links TRBV19 to TRBJ1-2; unclear D gene. The CDR3 loop spans 13 amino acids. In germline, CDR1 is LNHDA, CDR2 SQIVND (reference sequence). Trimming shortened V by 7 bases and J by 6 bases, and 15 bases separated the two germline ends. The CDR3 sequence: CASKNGGEHGYTF. CDR3 nucleotides: TGTGCCAGTAAGAACGGCGGGGAACATGGCTACACCTTC.

This chain uses TRBV6-1 with TRBJ1-6; maybe TRBD1 (5 bases). Looked up from germline, CDR1 is MNHNS and CDR2 is SASEGT. V lost 4 bases to trimming and J lost 0 bases, with 22 bases between them. There are 20 residues in the CDR3. CDR3 protein: CASSGSGSRGWPSYNSPLHF. CDR3 DNA: TGTGCCAGCAGTGGGTCCGGGTCAAGGGGCTGGCCCTCCTATAATTCACCCCTCCACTTT.

This chain connects TRBV6-4 to TRBJ2-7; 8 bases map to TRBD2. Germline lookup yields CDR1 MRHNA and CDR2 SNTAGT. The CDR3 consists of 13 residues. J was trimmed by 3 bases and V by 10 bases; bases with no gene match: 8. The chain's CDR3 is CATSRLAGYEQYF. As DNA, the CDR3 is TGTGCCACTTCGAGGCTAGCGGGCTACGAGCAGTACTTC.

This chain connects TRBV28 to TRBJ2-7, with TRBD2 as a possible D gene (6 bases). The ends were cut back, 5 bases at V and 0 bases at J, with 11 bases in the middle. The CDR3 runs 14 residues. Germline V gives CDR1 MDHEN, CDR2 SYDVKM. Here the CDR3 reads CASSPGTASYEQYF. The CDR3 DNA sequence: TGTGCCAGCAGTCCCGGGACTGCCTCCTACGAGCAGTACTTC.

This sequence joins TRBV7-2 and TRBJ2-7; 8 positions match TRBD2. With V trimmed by 2 bases and J by 2 bases, 5 bases remained unmatched. This CDR3 is built from 15 residues. The V gene's germline CDR1 is SGHTA and CDR2 FQGNSA. CDR3 DNA sequence: TGTGCCAGCAGCTTAAAACGGGGGGGCGCCTACGAGCAGTACTTC. Residues: CASSLKRGGAYEQYF.

J is TRBJ2-4 and V is TRBV7-9, with 9 bases that match TRBD2. The CDR3 is made up of 19 amino acids. The germline gives CDR1 SEHNR, CDR2 FQNEAQ (reference sequence). The V and J ends lost 4 bases and 1 base, in that order; junction bases with no gene match: 14. CDR3 DNA: TGTGCCAGCAGCTCCAACCTCTTTGGGCGGGGGGGTGCCAAAAACATTCAGTACTTC. Translated: CASSSNLFGRGGAKNIQYF.

The V call is TRBV7-9, the J call TRBJ2-5; the match to TRBD1 covers 9 bases. From germline, CDR1 is SEHNR and CDR2 FQNEAQ (reference sequence). This CDR3 region has 14 residues. Losses at the gene ends were 5 bases for V and 3 bases for J; bases not matched to a gene: 4. CDR3 sequence (DNA): TGTGCCAGCAGCGGCCGGGACAGGGAAGAGACCCAGTACTTC. Its translation is CASSGRDREETQYF.